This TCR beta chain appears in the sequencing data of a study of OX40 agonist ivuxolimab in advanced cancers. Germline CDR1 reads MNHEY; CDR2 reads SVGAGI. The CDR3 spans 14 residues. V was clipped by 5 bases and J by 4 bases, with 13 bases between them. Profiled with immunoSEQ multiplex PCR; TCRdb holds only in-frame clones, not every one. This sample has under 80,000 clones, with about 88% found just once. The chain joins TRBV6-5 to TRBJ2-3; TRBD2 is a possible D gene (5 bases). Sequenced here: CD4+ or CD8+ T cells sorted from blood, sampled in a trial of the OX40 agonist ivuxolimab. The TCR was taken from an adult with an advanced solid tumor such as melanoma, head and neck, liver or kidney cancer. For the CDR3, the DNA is TGTGCCAGCAGTCGCGACCGGGGTTCAGATACGCAGTATTTT. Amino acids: CASSRDRGSDTQYF.